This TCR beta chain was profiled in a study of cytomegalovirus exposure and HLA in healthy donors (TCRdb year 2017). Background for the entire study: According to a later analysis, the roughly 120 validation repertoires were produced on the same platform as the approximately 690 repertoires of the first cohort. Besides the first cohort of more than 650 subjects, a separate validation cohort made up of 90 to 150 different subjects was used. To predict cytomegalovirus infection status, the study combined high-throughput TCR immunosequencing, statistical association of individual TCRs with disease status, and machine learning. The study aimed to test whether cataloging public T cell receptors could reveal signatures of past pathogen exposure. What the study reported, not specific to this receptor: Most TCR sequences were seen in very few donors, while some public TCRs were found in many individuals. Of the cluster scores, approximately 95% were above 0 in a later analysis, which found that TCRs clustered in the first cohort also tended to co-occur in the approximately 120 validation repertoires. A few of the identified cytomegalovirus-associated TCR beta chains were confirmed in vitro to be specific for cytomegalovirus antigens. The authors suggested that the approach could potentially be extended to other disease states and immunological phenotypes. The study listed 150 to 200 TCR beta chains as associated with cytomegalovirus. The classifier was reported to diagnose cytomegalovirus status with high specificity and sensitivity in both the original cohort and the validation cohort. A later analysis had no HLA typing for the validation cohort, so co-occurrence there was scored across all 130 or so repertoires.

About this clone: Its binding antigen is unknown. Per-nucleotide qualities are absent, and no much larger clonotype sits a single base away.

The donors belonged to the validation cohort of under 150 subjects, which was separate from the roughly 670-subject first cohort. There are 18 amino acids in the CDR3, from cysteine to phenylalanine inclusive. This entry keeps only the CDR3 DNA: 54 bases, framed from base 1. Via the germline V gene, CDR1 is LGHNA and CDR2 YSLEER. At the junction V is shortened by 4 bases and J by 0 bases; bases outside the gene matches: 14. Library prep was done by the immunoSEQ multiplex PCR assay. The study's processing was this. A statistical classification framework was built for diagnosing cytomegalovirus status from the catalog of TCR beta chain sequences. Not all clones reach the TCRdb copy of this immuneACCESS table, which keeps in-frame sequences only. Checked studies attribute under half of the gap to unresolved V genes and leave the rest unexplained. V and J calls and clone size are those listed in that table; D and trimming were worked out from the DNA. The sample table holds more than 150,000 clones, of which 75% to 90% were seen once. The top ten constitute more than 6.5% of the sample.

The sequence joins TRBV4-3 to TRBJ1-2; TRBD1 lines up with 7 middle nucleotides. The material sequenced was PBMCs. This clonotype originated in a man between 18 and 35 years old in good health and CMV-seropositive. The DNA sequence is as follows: TGCGCCAGCAGCCGCGACGCCGGGACAGCCTTAGCTAACTATGGCTACACCTTC. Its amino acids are CASSRDAGTALANYGYTF.